The present T cell receptor (beta chain) was sequenced within a study of T cell changes during pregnancy in multiple sclerosis. Method: immunoSEQ multiplex PCR; TCRdb's copy keeps in-frame clones and lacks some. The data hold tens of thousands of clones, with 93% observed a single time. V lost 7 bases to trimming and J lost 9 bases; unmatched junction nucleotides: 11. Germline V gene lookup returns CDR1 MNHEY and CDR2 SMNVEV (reference sequence). The CDR3 consists of 15 residues. The clonotype was recovered from a female donor with multiple sclerosis, enrolled in a pregnancy study. The sample in question was peripheral blood, obtained in the second trimester of pregnancy. The V call is TRBV27, the J call TRBJ2-1; the match to TRBD2 covers 11 bases. CDR3 sequence reads: CASNGYTSGSSEQFF. CDR3 coding DNA: TGTGCCAGCAACGGGTACACTAGCGGGAGTTCTGAGCAGTTCTTC.